The 18 T cell receptor beta chains below all came from one sample that was sequenced in a study of T cell changes during pregnancy in multiple sclerosis. Sequencing was performed with immunoSEQ multiplex PCR; in TCRdb, only in-frame clones are kept and a portion is missing. The table records around 110,000 clones, 80% to 95% of them present only once. The sample consisted of peripheral blood, taken in the third trimester of pregnancy. The receptors were gathered from a female donor with multiple sclerosis, enrolled in a pregnancy study.

As DNA, the CDR3 is TGTGCCAGCAGCTTACAGGGGCGACGACCCACAGATACGCAGTATTTT. It encodes CASSLQGRRPTDTQYF. This chain links TRBV7-9 with TRBJ2-3; weak D call: TRBD1 (6 bases). The CDR3 contains 16 residues. Germline lookup yields CDR1 SEHNR and CDR2 FQNEAQ (reference sequence). Trimming cost V 2 bases and J 2 bases, with 14 bases left between them.

The rearrangement uses TRBV5-4 and TRBJ2-2, with a tentative D call TRBD2 (5 bases). Germline CDR1 and CDR2: SGHNT and YYREEE (reference sequence). The germline V and J ends were trimmed by 4 bases and 0 bases, with 10 bases remaining between them. This CDR3 has 15 residues. For the CDR3, the DNA is TGTGCCAGCAGCGCAGGACTCGCGAACACCGGGGAGCTGTTTTTT. Translating it yields CASSAGLANTGELFF.

V gene TRBV5-4 combines with J gene TRBJ1-4; weak D call: TRBD1 (6 bases). The germline V gene has CDR1 SGHNT and CDR2 YYREEE (reference sequence). Trimming shortened V by 0 bases and J by 6 bases, and 12 bases separated the two germline ends. The CDR3 is made up of 15 amino acids. The CDR3 here is CASSLDGRGDEKLFF. The CDR3 nucleotides are TGTGCCAGCAGCTTGGATGGGAGGGGGGATGAAAAACTGTTTTTT.

The chain employs TRBV7-9 and TRBJ1-1; a possible D gene is TRBD1 (6 bases). Trimming took 8 bases from V and 0 from J, leaving 10 bases between them. CDR3 length: 13 residues. Germline loops: CDR1 SEHNR, CDR2 FQNEAQ (reference sequence). The CDR3 DNA reads as TGTGCCAGCGGCAGGGGCCTGAACACTGAAGCTTTCTTT. Its translation: CASGRGLNTEAFF.

J is TRBJ2-3 and V is TRBV28; 7 nucleotides line up with TRBD1. The CDR3 loop spans 20 amino acids. The germline V gene encodes CDR1 MDHEN and CDR2 SYDVKM. V dropped 7 bases and J dropped 3; count of bases not matched to a gene: 25. The CDR3 spells CASNSPERGLGGVRTDTQYF. In DNA form, the CDR3 reads TGTGCCAGCAACTCTCCTGAAAGGGGGCTAGGTGGGGTTAGGACAGATACGCAGTATTTT.

A note on this clone: One junction end disagrees with the germline gene, perhaps due to a read error. This chain connects TRBV2 to TRBJ1-1, with D perhaps TRBD1 (6 bases). Germline CDR1 reads SNHLY; CDR2 reads FYNNEI. This CDR3 region has 14 residues. The CDR3 loop reads CASSEGGVNTEAFF. For the CDR3, the DNA is TGTGCCAGCAGCGAAGGGGGGGTGAACACTGAAGCTTTCTTT.

The V call is TRBV6-5, the J call TRBJ2-5; possible D gene TRBD1, 6 bases. The CDR3 extends over 16 amino acids. V dropped 4 bases and J dropped 0 bases, with 15 bases sitting between them. The V gene's germline CDR1 is MNHEY and CDR2 SVGAGI. CDR3 region: CASSSETGEYQETQYF. The CDR3 bases are TGTGCCAGCAGTTCGGAGACAGGAGAGTACCAAGAGACCCAGTACTTC.

V gene TRBV27 combines with J gene TRBJ1-5; D possibly corresponds to TRBD1 (5 bases). This CDR3 is 13 amino acids long. V was clipped by 6 bases and J by 3 bases, with 9 bases between them. The germline V gene has CDR1 MNHEY and CDR2 SMNVEV (reference sequence). CDR3 DNA sequence: TGTGCCAGCAGCGACAGTTTCAATCAGCCCCAGCATTTT. Residues: CASSDSFNQPQHF.

This rearrangement joins TRBV11-2 to TRBJ1-6; no definite D call. The CDR3 consists of 16 residues. Per germline, CDR1 SGHAT and CDR2 FQNNGV. Trimming took off 3 bases at V and 1 base at J, with 10 bases between the two ends. CDR3 in amino acids: CASSLESRSYNSPLHF. The CDR3 nucleotides are TGTGCCAGCAGCTTGGAGAGTAGATCCTATAATTCACCCCTCCACTTT.

The chain employs TRBV11-2 and TRBJ2-4, with 8 bases matching TRBD1. V dropped 2 bases and J dropped 6; count of bases not matched to a gene: 12. Germline-derived CDR1 and CDR2 are SGHAT and FQNNGV. This CDR3 is 17 amino acids long. The CDR3 sequence: CASSLLVNRGLGNIQYF. The CDR3, as DNA: TGTGCCAGCAGCTTATTGGTTAACAGGGGGTTGGGAAACATTCAGTACTTC. Complete variable domain (other parts from reference TRBV11-2 and TRBJ2-4): EAGVAQSPRYKIIEKRQSVAFWCNPISGHATLYWYQQILGQGPKLLIQFQNNGVVDDSQLPKDRFSAERLKGVDSTLKIQPAKLEDSAVYLCASSLLVNRGLGNIQYFGAGTRLSVL.

This clone was detected once. J is TRBJ1-2 and V is TRBV7-9, with D unresolved. The CDR3 loop spans 13 amino acids. CDR1 and CDR2 (germline): SEHNR, FQNEAQ (reference sequence). Trimming took 3 bases from V and 0 from J, leaving 5 bases between them. CDR3 region: CASSFMSNYGYTF. The CDR3 region has the DNA TGTGCCAGCAGCTTTATGTCTAACTATGGCTACACCTTC. Supplemented by reference TRBV7-9 and TRBJ1-2, the full variable domain reads DTGVSQNPRHKITKRGQNVTFRCDPISEHNRLYWYRQTLGQGPEFLTYFQNEAQLEKSRLLSDRFSAERPKGSFSTLEIQRTEQGDSAMYLCASSFMSNYGYTFGSGTRLTVV.

The rearrangement joins TRBV5-1 to TRBJ2-3, with 9 bases lining up with TRBD1. The CDR3 loop spans 15 amino acids. In germline, CDR1 is SGHRS, CDR2 YFSETQ. Unmatched junction bases numbered 1, after V lost 2 bases and J lost 0 bases. DNA for the CDR3: TGCGCCAGCAGCTTCGACAGGGGGAGCACAGATACGCAGTATTTT. This codes for CASSFDRGSTDTQYF.

The V and J genes are TRBV7-2 and TRBJ1-6; D unclear. V was trimmed by 0 bases and J by 2 bases, leaving 11 bases between them. CDR1 and CDR2 (germline): SGHTA, FQGNSA. CDR3 length: 17 residues. CDR3 nucleotide sequence: TGTGCCAGCAGCTTAGCGCGCCGGGTCGCCTATAATTCACCCCTCCACTTT. Protein product: CASSLARRVAYNSPLHF.

V and J are TRBV6-6 and TRBJ2-2; 7 bases are a match to TRBD2. In germline, CDR1 is MNHNY, CDR2 SVGAGI (reference sequence). The CDR3 totals 15 residues. Germline trimming cut 6 bases from V and 7 bases from J; bases unmatched to any gene: 11. CDR3 residues: CASRPLGRVGGELFF. The CDR3 region has the DNA TGTGCCAGCAGACCACTAGGGAGGGTTGGCGGGGAGCTGTTTTTT.

The V call is TRBV2, the J call TRBJ1-2, with 7 positions matching TRBD1. The germline CDR1 and CDR2 sequences are SNHLY and FYNNEI. V gave up 5 bases and J gave up 4 bases; unmatched junction bases: 13. The CDR3 is made up of 16 amino acids. The CDR3 nucleotides are TGTGCCAGCAGTCTACGGCGACCAGGGGGTCGCTATGGCTACACCTTC. Translated, it gives CASSLRRPGGRYGYTF.

The chain combines TRBV5-6 with TRBJ2-3; possibly TRBD1 for D (5 bases). V shed 4 bases and J shed 2 bases, with 11 bases lying between them. Germline V gene sequence: CDR1 SGHDT, CDR2 YYEEEE. This CDR3 is 14 amino acids long. In DNA, the CDR3 is TGTGCCAGCAGCGAGACAGACTCCACAGATACGCAGTATTTT. It yields the protein CASSETDSTDTQYF.

This clone was detected only once. V gene TRBV10-2 combines with J gene TRBJ2-1; 9 bases line up with TRBD1. The V segment lost 4 bases and the J segment 4 bases; nucleotides outside the gene matches: 2. This CDR3 has 14 amino acids. In germline, CDR1 is WSHSY, CDR2 SAAADI. CDR3 bases: TGCGCCAGCAGTGGACAGGGGGTATACAATGAGCAGTTCTTC. Encoded protein: CASSGQGVYNEQFF.

This chain joins TRBV28 and TRBJ2-7, with 12 bases aligning to TRBD2. This CDR3 spans 14 amino acids. CDR1 is MDHEN, CDR2 SYDVKM, per germline. With 8 bases clipped from V and 6 bases from J, the junction kept 8 bases outside the gene matches. This CDR3 reads CASLAGGPMGEQYF. CDR3 DNA: TGTGCCAGCCTAGCGGGGGGGCCGATGGGCGAGCAGTACTTC.